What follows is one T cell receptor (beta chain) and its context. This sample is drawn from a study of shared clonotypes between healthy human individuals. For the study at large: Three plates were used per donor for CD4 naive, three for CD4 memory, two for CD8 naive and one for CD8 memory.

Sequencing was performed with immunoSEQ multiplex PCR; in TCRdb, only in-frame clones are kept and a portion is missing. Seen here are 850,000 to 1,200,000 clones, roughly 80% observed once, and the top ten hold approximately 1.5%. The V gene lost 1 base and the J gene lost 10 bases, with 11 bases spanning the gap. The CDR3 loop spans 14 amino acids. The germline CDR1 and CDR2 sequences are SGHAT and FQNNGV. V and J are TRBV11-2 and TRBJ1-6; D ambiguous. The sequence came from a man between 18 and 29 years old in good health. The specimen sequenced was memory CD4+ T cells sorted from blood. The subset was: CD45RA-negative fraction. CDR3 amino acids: CASSLAGEGSPLHF. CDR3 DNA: TGTGCCAGCAGCTTAGCCGGGGAAGGGTCACCCCTCCACTTT.